This entry lists 23 T cell receptor beta chains sequenced from one sample in a study of radiotherapy plus CTLA-4 blockade in lung cancer. The table came from immunoSEQ multiplex PCR; TCRdb's copy has only in-frame clones and leaves some out. This table has tens of thousands of clones, more than 85% appearing once. Sample: peripheral blood, taken from a patient treated with radiotherapy plus ipilimumab. These receptors all stem from a human donor with non-small cell lung cancer that progressed on radiotherapy plus ipilimumab.

The V gene is TRBV7-6, the J gene TRBJ2-7; 12 bases align to TRBD2. CDR1 is SGHVS, CDR2 FNYEAQ, per germline. The CDR3 is made up of 15 amino acids. The V segment lost 2 bases and the J segment 6 bases; nucleotides outside the gene matches: 5. This CDR3 reads CASSLLAGGPVEQYF. The DNA of the CDR3 is TGTGCCAGCAGCTTACTAGCGGGGGGGCCGGTCGAGCAGTACTTC.

This clone was seen a single time. Here the CDR3 DNA reads TGCGCCAGCAGCCAAGATAGGTCCAACTCCTACGAGCAGTACTTC. Protein sequence: CASSQDRSNSYEQYF. The V call is TRBV4-3, the J call TRBJ2-7; D is ambiguous. V was cut by 0 bases and J by 0 bases, with 9 bases left in between. The CDR3 is 15 residues long. Germline V gene lookup returns CDR1 LGHNA and CDR2 YSLEER.

Only a few counts were recorded for this clone. This chain uses TRBV2 with TRBJ2-5; 9 nucleotides line up with TRBD1. V dropped 4 bases and J dropped 10; count of bases not matched to a gene: 10. Germline CDR1 and CDR2: SNHLY and FYNNEI. This CDR3 region has 14 residues. CDR3 residues: CASSGSGTGRYQYF. CDR3 nucleotide sequence: TGTGCCAGCAGTGGGTCCGGGACAGGGAGGTACCAGTACTTC.

This chain connects TRBV27 to TRBJ2-5; D may be TRBD1 (6 bases). Per germline, CDR1 MNHEY and CDR2 SMNVEV (reference sequence). V dropped 4 bases and J dropped 7 bases, with 19 bases sitting between them. This CDR3 has 15 residues. The CDR3 coding sequence is TGTGCCAGCAGTTCGGACCAAACAGGGATGGGGACCCAGTACTTC. This sequence encodes CASSSDQTGMGTQYF.

The chain has TRBV6-5 and TRBJ1-6; a weak D match, TRBD1 (5 bases). This CDR3 contains 15 residues. The V end lost 5 bases, the J end lost 5 bases, and 13 bases lay between the germline ends. CDR1 is MNHEY and CDR2 is SVGAGI in the germline V gene. The CDR3 reads CASSRRDLNNSPLHF. The CDR3 coding sequence is TGTGCCAGCAGTCGCCGGGACCTCAATAATTCACCCCTCCACTTT.

The chain uses TRBV6-6 and TRBJ2-1; D remains ambiguous. V lost 4 bases, J lost 0 bases, and 4 bases lay in between. Germline V lookup: CDR1 MNHNY, CDR2 SVGAGI (reference sequence). The CDR3 totals 13 residues. The CDR3 region is CASSSDSYNEQFF. CDR3 DNA sequence: TGTGCCAGCAGTTCAGACTCCTACAATGAGCAGTTCTTC.

This clone was counted between two and nine times. The rearrangement joins TRBV7-9 to TRBJ1-6; D remains ambiguous. Trimming removed 2 bases at V and 3 bases at J, with 8 bases between. The CDR3 runs 15 residues. Germline V lookup: CDR1 SEHNR, CDR2 FQNEAQ (reference sequence). DNA for the CDR3: TGTGCCAGCAGCTTAACGGATCGCTATAATTCACCCCTCCACTTT. Translated, it gives CASSLTDRYNSPLHF.

The chain couples TRBV9 to TRBJ2-2, with TRBD1 matching 8 bases. The junction had 5 bases not matched to a gene; V was cut back by 4 bases and J by 0 bases. This CDR3 spans 16 amino acids. CDR1 is SGDLS, CDR2 YYNGEE, per germline. The CDR3 here is CASSRGQGPNTGELFF. CDR3 bases: TGTGCCAGCAGCAGAGGACAGGGACCGAACACCGGGGAGCTGTTTTTT.

The rearrangement uses TRBV10-2 and TRBJ1-4, with 8 bases fitting TRBD1. The CDR3 has 16 amino acids. Trimming removed 0 bases from V and 8 bases from J; junction bases left unmatched: 8. Germline V CDR1 and CDR2: WSHSY, SAAADI. The CDR3 loop reads CASSESRTGFREKLFF. CDR3 bases: TGCGCCAGCAGTGAGTCGCGGACAGGGTTTCGGGAAAAACTGTTTTTT.

The rearrangement joins TRBV5-6 to TRBJ2-3; 9 positions match TRBD2. J gave up 4 bases and V 5 bases, and 8 bases lay outside the gene matches. The V gene's germline CDR1 is SGHDT and CDR2 YYEEEE. CDR3 length equals 15 residues. CDR3 amino acids: CASRVAGAQSDTQYF. CDR3 sequence (DNA): TGTGCCAGCAGGGTAGCGGGAGCGCAATCAGATACGCAGTATTTT.

This clone has just one count. The chain couples TRBV28 to TRBJ1-2; D ambiguous. This CDR3 spans 14 amino acids. Trimming took 2 bases from V and 0 from J, leaving 7 bases between them. Germline loops: CDR1 MDHEN, CDR2 SYDVKM. DNA for the CDR3: TGTGCCAGCAGTTTAAGCCAGCCTAACTATGGCTACACCTTC. Residues: CASSLSQPNYGYTF.

The chain employs TRBV5-1 and TRBJ1-3; no reliable D call. V lost 1 base, J lost 1 base, and 6 bases lay in between. The CDR3 extends over 14 amino acids. From germline, CDR1 is SGHRS and CDR2 YFSETQ. The CDR3 coding sequence is TGCGCCAGCAGCTTGTCTGAATCTGGAAACACCATATATTTT. The encoded protein is CASSLSESGNTIYF. The variable domain in full, completed from reference TRBV5-1 and TRBJ1-3, reads KAGVTQTPRYLIKTRGQQVTLSCSPISGHRSVSWYQQTPGQGLQFLFEYFSETQRNKGNFPGRFSGRQFSNSRSEMNVSTLELGDSALYLCASSLSESGNTIYFGEGSWLTVV.

V usage is TRBV6-1 and J usage is TRBJ1-1, with 10 bases fitting TRBD1. V lost 1 base and J lost 10; bases outside the gene matches: 9. The germline CDR1 and CDR2 sequences are MNHNS and SASEGT. The CDR3 has 15 residues. In DNA form, the CDR3 reads TGTGCCAGCAGTGAAGGTCTAGACAGGGGGCCGGGAGCTTTCTTT. This encodes CASSEGLDRGPGAFF.

This clone showed up just once. The J gene is TRBJ1-5, the V gene TRBV6-5; TRBD1 matches 7 bases. J was trimmed by 3 bases and V by 7 bases; bases with no gene match: 6. The CDR3 contains 14 residues. The germline V gene encodes CDR1 MNHEY and CDR2 SVGAGI. The CDR3 DNA follows: TGTGCCAGCAATCGACAGGGAATCAATCAGCCCCAGCATTTT. It translates to CASNRQGINQPQHF.

A few counts support this clone. The rearrangement uses TRBV7-9 and TRBJ2-2, with D perhaps assigned TRBD1 or TRBD2 (5 bases each). CDR3 length equals 19 residues. CDR1 and CDR2 from the germline V gene are SEHNR and FQNEAQ (reference sequence). V lost 5 bases to trimming and J lost 1 base, with 23 bases between them. The CDR3 spells CASSTTGPSPRWNTGELFF. In nucleotides, the CDR3 is TGTGCCAGCAGCACCACGGGGCCCTCACCCCGGTGGAACACCGGGGAGCTGTTTTTT.

The chain couples TRBV18 to TRBJ2-2; a possible D gene is TRBD1 (6 bases). CDR1 and CDR2 from the germline V gene are KGHSH and LQKENI. Between the trimmed V and J ends, which lost 3 bases and 2 bases, there was a span of 10 bases. The CDR3 length is 15 residues. The DNA of the CDR3 is TGTGCCAGCTCACCCCCGGGACAAAACACCGGGGAGCTGTTTTTT. It yields the protein CASSPPGQNTGELFF.

The chain recombines TRBV7-6 with TRBJ2-1; no firm D call. Germline V CDR1 and CDR2: SGHVS, FNYEAQ. The V end lost 2 bases, the J end lost 5 bases, and 7 bases lay between the germline ends. The CDR3 is 13 residues long. CDR3 region: CASSLIQHNEQFF. Here the CDR3 DNA reads TGTGCCAGCAGCTTAATTCAGCACAATGAGCAGTTCTTC.

This clone was recorded only once. The chain has TRBV18 and TRBJ1-2, with D possibly TRBD1 on 6 matching bases. Trimming removed 3 bases from V and 14 bases from J, with 22 bases in between. CDR1 and CDR2 (germline): KGHSH, LQKENI. There are 14 residues in the CDR3. CDR3 loop: CASSPGDNRLLRTF. The CDR3 nucleotides are TGTGCCAGCTCACCCGGGGACAACCGCCTTTTGAGGACCTTC.

The chain couples TRBV6-1 to TRBJ2-5, with 8 bases fitting TRBD2. CDR1 and CDR2 (germline): MNHNS, SASEGT. This CDR3 contains 13 residues. Unmatched junction bases numbered 5, after V lost 6 bases and J lost 5 bases. The CDR3 here is CASSGAGVETQYF. The CDR3 DNA sequence: TGTGCCAGCAGCGGAGCGGGAGTGGAGACCCAGTACTTC.

J is TRBJ2-7 and V is TRBV7-9; TRBD1 might be the D (6 bases). The germline CDR1 and CDR2 sequences are SEHNR and FQNEAQ (reference sequence). The CDR3 contains 15 residues. The V end was cut by 4 bases, the J end by 4 bases, with 17 bases between. The CDR3 coding sequence is TGTGCCAGCAGCTCCCTAACCGAAGGGACATACGAGCAGTACTTC. Translation gives CASSSLTEGTYEQYF. Filled out from reference TRBV7-9 and TRBJ2-7, the complete variable domain reads DTGVSQNPRHKITKRGQNVTFRCDPISEHNRLYWYRQTLGQGPEFLTYFQNEAQLEKSRLLSDRFSAERPKGSFSTLEIQRTEQGDSAMYLCASSSLTEGTYEQYFGPGTRLTVT.

The count of this clone is one. The chain links TRBV28 to TRBJ1-1, with D unresolved. Trimming shortened V by 8 bases and J by 1 base, and 14 bases separated the two germline ends. The CDR3 totals 14 residues. The V gene's germline CDR1 is MDHEN and CDR2 SYDVKM. The CDR3 DNA sequence: TGTGCCAGCCGGGAGGGCAGCAAGAACACTGAAGCTTTCTTT. This gives the protein CASREGSKNTEAFF.

In its sample, this clone was seen once. This sequence joins TRBV5-6 and TRBJ2-5; D may be TRBD1 or TRBD2 (6 bases each). TRBJ2-7 explains the end of the DNA better; the J call may be wrong. Germline V lookup: CDR1 SGHDT, CDR2 YYEEEE. The CDR3 covers 15 residues. The CDR3 is CASSVVGGKLYEQYF. DNA for the CDR3: TGTGCCAGCAGTGTTGTGGGGGGCAAATTATACGAGCAGTACTTC.

The chain is built from TRBV2 and TRBJ1-3; D unresolved. The CDR3 loop spans 14 amino acids. Germline CDR1 is SNHLY and CDR2 is FYNNEI. Trimming cost V 5 bases and J 1 base, with 9 bases left between them. The CDR3 DNA is TGTGCCAGCAGTCTCCCCGGGTCTGGAAACACCATATATTTT. It yields the protein CASSLPGSGNTIYF.